Listed below are T cell receptor beta chains from one sample, sequenced in a study of cytomegalovirus exposure and HLA in healthy donors. The method was immunoSEQ multiplex PCR; TCRdb's version includes in-frame clones alone and lacks a portion of them. The repertoire shows approximately 140,000 clones; the top ten hold 1.5% to 1.7%. Sequenced sample: PBMCs. The receptors shown here come from a woman aged 35 to 49 in good health and CMV-seronegative. Both conserved end residues are part of each CDR3. Each record gives: V gene, J gene, D gene, CDR3 DNA, CDR3 protein. The D gene is left open where the match is weak.

>TRBV5-1|TRBJ2-2|TRBD2
TGCGCCAGCAGCGGGACTAGCGGGGTGAACACCGGGGAGCTGTTTTTT
CASSGTSGVNTGELFF
>TRBV5-1|TRBJ2-7|TRBD1
TGCGCCAGCAGCTTGGGTGACAGGGGGAGAGAGCAGTACTTC
CASSLGDRGREQYF
>TRBV10-1|TRBJ2-2|.
TGCGCCAGCAGTTGTTTCCAGGGGAGCGGGGAGCTGTTTTTT
CASSCFQGSGELFF
>TRBV7-3|TRBJ2-1|TRBD1
TGTGCCAGCAGCTCCCTGGACAGGAAGAAGAGCTCCTACAATGAGCAGTTCTTC
CASSSLDRKKSSYNEQFF
>TRBV7-9|TRBJ1-5|TRBD1
TGTGCCAGCAGCCCTACTGACAGGGGGCCTTATCAGCCCCAGCATTTT
CASSPTDRGPYQPQHF
>TRBV7-2|TRBJ2-5|TRBD1
TGTGCCAGCAGCTCGACAGGGATAGCGGAGACCCAGTACTTC
CASSSTGIAETQYF
>TRBV11-2|TRBJ1-2|TRBD1
TGTGCCAGCAGCTTAAACCCAACAGGGGCAGGGTATGGCTACACCTTC
CASSLNPTGAGYGYTF
>TRBV10-3|TRBJ2-2|TRBD1
TGTGCCACCATGGCCGGGACAGCGAACACCGGGGAGCTGTTTTTT
CATMAGTANTGELFF
>TRBV28|TRBJ1-6|TRBD1
TGTGCCAGCAGTTTAGGGACAGATGATAATTCACCCCTCCACTTT
CASSLGTDDNSPLHF
>TRBV6-5|TRBJ1-3|.
TGTGCCAGCACCCTGGGGGGGGGCTCTGGAAACACCATATATTTT
CASTLGGGSGNTIYF
>TRBV19|TRBJ2-4|TRBD1
TGTGCCAGTAGTATACAGGGGGCCTTAAGGAAAAACATTCAGTACTTC
CASSIQGALRKNIQYF
>TRBV4-2|TRBJ2-1|.
TGTGCCAGCAGCCAAAGGAGCAGGGGCCGCAATGAGCAGTTCTTC
CASSQRSRGRNEQFF
>TRBV2|TRBJ1-5|TRBD1
TGTGCCAGCAGAGACAGGGAGGATCAGCCCCAGCATTTT
CASRDREDQPQHF
>TRBV7-2|TRBJ1-1|.
TGTGCCAGCAGCTTAACAGGGAGCACTGAAGCTTTCTTT
CASSLTGSTEAFF
>TRBV9|TRBJ2-5|.
TGTGCCAGCAGCGTAGCCTGGGGCGGAGAGACCCAGTACTTC
CASSVAWGGETQYF
>TRBV6-5|TRBJ1-1|.
TGTGCCAGCAGTTACGGAGGACGGCTGAACACTGAAGCTTTCTTT
CASSYGGRLNTEAFF
>TRBV18|TRBJ1-1|.
TGTGCCAGCTCACCACCCCGGGGAGCCCTGTGGGACACTGAAGCTTTCTTT
CASSPPRGALWDTEAFF
>TRBV12-5|TRBJ2-1|TRBD2
TGTGCTAGTGTTCTAGCGGGGGGCCACAATGAGCAGTTCTTC
CASVLAGGHNEQFF
>TRBV19|TRBJ1-5|.
TGTGCCAGTGCACTTCTGGCAGGGCGGAACAATCAGCCCCAGCATTTT
CASALLAGRNNQPQHF
>TRBV28|TRBJ2-7|.
TGTGCCAGCAGCTACGGGACACCCTACGAGCAGTACTTC
CASSYGTPYEQYF
>TRBV6-1|TRBJ1-1|TRBD1
TGTGCCAGCAGTGAAGTAGGAGGGGGCGGCACTGAAGCTTTCTTT
CASSEVGGGGTEAFF
>TRBV5-1|TRBJ2-1|TRBD1
TGCGCCAGCAGCTTGGGGGACAGGGCCAATGAGCAGTTCTTC
CASSLGDRANEQFF
>TRBV19|TRBJ2-3|.
TGTGCCAGTAGTAATCCGGGACACCGCACAGATACGCAGTATTTT
CASSNPGHRTDTQYF
>TRBV6-4|TRBJ1-5|.
TGTGCCAGCAGTGACTCTCAGGGGCAGCCCCAGCATTTT
CASSDSQGQPQHF
>TRBV19|TRBJ1-1|TRBD1
TGTGCCAGTAGTAAACAGGGGGCGTTGACTGAAGCTTTCTTT
CASSKQGALTEAFF
>TRBV6-1|TRBJ2-7|.
TGTGCCAGCAGTGAATCAGGGCCTTCCTACGAGCAGTACTTC
CASSESGPSYEQYF
>TRBV4-1|TRBJ2-2|TRBD2
TGCGCCAGCAGCCAACCTAGCGGGGGGGCCGGGACCGGGGAGCTGTTTTTT
CASSQPSGGAGTGELFF
>TRBV5-4|TRBJ1-2|TRBD1
TGTGCCAGCACCCCACGACAGGGCAGTGGCTACACCTTC
CASTPRQGSGYTF
>TRBV11-1|TRBJ2-2|.
TGTGCCAGCAGCCCGGAGGGGGGGCGGACCGGGGAGCTGTTTTTT
CASSPEGGRTGELFF
>TRBV6-5|TRBJ1-5|.
TGTGCCAGCAGTTTAGAAACTCGGCCCCAGCATTTT
CASSLETRPQHF
>TRBV11-1|TRBJ1-3|.
TGTGCCAGCAGCCGGAGGACCTCTGGAAACACCATATATTTT
CASSRRTSGNTIYF
>TRBV5-1|TRBJ1-5|.
TGCGCCAGCAGCTTGATGGGCTGCAATAGCAATCAGCCCCAGCATTTT
CASSLMGCNSNQPQHF
>TRBV5-8|TRBJ2-7|TRBD1
TGTGCCAGCAGCTTGGCGCAGGGGGCGACCTACGAGCAGTACTTC
CASSLAQGATYEQYF
>TRBV7-9|TRBJ2-1|.
TGTGCCAGCAGCCCCGCTATCTGGACTGGTGCCAATGAGCAGTTCTTC
CASSPAIWTGANEQFF
>TRBV7-9|TRBJ1-1|.
TGTGCCAGCAGCTACTCCGACTTCCAGGGCACTGAAGCTTTCTTT
CASSYSDFQGTEAFF
>TRBV27|TRBJ2-5|.
TGTGCCAGCAGTCCGACAGGGAGGCAAGAGACCCAGTACTTC
CASSPTGRQETQYF
>TRBV18|TRBJ1-4|.
TGTGCCAGCTCACCCGGGACACTCGCAACTAATGAAAAACTGTTTTTT
CASSPGTLATNEKLFF